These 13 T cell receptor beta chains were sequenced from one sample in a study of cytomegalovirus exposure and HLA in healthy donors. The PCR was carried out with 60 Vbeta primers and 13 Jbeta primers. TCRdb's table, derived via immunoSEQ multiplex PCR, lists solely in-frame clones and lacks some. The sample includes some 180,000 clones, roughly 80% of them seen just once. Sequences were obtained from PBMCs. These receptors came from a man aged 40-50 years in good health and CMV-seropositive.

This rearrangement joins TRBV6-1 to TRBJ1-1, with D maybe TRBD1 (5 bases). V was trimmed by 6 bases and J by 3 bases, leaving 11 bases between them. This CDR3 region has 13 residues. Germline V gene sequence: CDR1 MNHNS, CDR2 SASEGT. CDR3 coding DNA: TGTGCCAGCAGCGAAAGGGGTTACACTGAAGCTTTCTTT. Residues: CASSERGYTEAFF.

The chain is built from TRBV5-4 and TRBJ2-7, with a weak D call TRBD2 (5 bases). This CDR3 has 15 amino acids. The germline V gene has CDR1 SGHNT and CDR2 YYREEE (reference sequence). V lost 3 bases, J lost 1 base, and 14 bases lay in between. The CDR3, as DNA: TGTGCCAGCAGCTCCCACCAGCGGCGATCCTACGAGCAGTACTTC. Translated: CASSSHQRRSYEQYF. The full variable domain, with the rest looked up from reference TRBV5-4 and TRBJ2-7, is ETGVTQSPTHLIKTRGQQVTLRCSSQSGHNTVSWYQQALGQGPQFIFQYYREEENGRGNFPPRFSGLQFPNYSSELNVNALELDDSALYLCASSSHQRRSYEQYFGPGTRLTVT.

CDR3 DNA sequence: TGTGCCAGTAGTACGGGACTAGCGGGAGGGCCGGGGAAGACCCAGTACTTC. Translated, it gives CASSTGLAGGPGKTQYF. The chain links TRBV19 to TRBJ2-5, with TRBD2 matching 16 bases. The V and J ends lost 4 bases and 6 bases, in that order; junction bases with no gene match: 8. CDR3 size: 17 residues. Germline values: CDR1 LNHDA, CDR2 SQIVND (reference sequence).

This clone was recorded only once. CDR3 sequence reads: CAWSVSPGQASNTGELFF. The DNA for the CDR3 is TGTGCCTGGAGTGTATCCCCGGGACAGGCATCGAACACCGGGGAGCTGTTTTTT. V and J are TRBV30 and TRBJ2-2; 8 positions match TRBD1. CDR3 length equals 18 residues. V trimming: 0 bases; J trimming: 0 bases; junction bases outside the gene matches: 9. CDR1 and CDR2 from the germline V gene are GTSNPN and SVGIG (reference sequence).

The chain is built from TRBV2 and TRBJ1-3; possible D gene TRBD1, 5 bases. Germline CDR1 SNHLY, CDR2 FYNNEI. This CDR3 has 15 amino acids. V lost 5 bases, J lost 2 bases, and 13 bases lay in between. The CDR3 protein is CASSSQGFAGNTIYF. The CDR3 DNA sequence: TGTGCCAGCAGTAGTCAGGGATTCGCTGGAAACACCATATATTTT.

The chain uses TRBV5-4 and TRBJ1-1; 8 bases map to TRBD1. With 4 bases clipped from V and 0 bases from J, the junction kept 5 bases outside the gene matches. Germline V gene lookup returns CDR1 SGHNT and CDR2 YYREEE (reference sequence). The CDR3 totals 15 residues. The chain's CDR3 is CASSQRQGMNTEAFF. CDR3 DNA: TGTGCCAGCAGCCAGAGACAGGGGATGAACACTGAAGCTTTCTTT. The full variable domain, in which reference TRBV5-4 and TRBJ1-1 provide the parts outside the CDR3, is ETGVTQSPTHLIKTRGQQVTLRCSSQSGHNTVSWYQQALGQGPQFIFQYYREEENGRGNFPPRFSGLQFPNYSSELNVNALELDDSALYLCASSQRQGMNTEAFFGQGTRLTVV.

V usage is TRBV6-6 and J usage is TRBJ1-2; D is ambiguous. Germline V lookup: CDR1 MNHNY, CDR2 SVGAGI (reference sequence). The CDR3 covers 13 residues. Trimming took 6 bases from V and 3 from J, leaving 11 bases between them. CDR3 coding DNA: TGTGCCAGCAGCCCCCAGGCCCACTATGGCTACACCTTC. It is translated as CASSPQAHYGYTF.

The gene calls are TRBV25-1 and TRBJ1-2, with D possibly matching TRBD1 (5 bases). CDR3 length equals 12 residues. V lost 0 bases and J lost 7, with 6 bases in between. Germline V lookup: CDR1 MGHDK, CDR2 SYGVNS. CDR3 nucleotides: TGTGCCAGCAGTGAATACAGGGTTGGCTACACCTTC. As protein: CASSEYRVGYTF.

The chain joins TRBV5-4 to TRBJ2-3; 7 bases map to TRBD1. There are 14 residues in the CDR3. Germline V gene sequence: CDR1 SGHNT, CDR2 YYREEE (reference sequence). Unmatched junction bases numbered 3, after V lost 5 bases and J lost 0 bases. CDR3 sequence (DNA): TGTGCCAGCAGGCGACAGGGAAGCACAGATACGCAGTATTTT. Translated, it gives CASRRQGSTDTQYF.

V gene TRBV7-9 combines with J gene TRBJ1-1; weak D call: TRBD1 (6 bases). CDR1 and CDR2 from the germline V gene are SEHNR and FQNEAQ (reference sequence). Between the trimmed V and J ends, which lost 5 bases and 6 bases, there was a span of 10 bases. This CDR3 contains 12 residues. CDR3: CASSIPGAEAFF. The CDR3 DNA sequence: TGTGCCAGCAGCATACCAGGGGCTGAAGCTTTCTTT.

In DNA, the CDR3 is TGTGCCAGCTCAGACAGGGACCCGAACACTGAAGCTTTCTTT. It encodes CASSDRDPNTEAFF. J is TRBJ1-1 and V is TRBV18, with TRBD1 matching 7 bases. Germline lookup yields CDR1 KGHSH and CDR2 LQKENI. V was clipped by 5 bases and J by 1 base; unmatched bases: 4. The CDR3 spans 14 residues.

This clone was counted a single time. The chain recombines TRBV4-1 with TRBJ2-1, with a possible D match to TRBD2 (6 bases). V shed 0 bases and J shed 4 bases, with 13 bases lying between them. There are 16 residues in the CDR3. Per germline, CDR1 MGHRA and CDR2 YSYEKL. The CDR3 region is CASSQDKWRDYNEQFF. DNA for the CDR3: TGCGCCAGCAGCCAAGATAAGTGGCGGGATTACAATGAGCAGTTCTTC.

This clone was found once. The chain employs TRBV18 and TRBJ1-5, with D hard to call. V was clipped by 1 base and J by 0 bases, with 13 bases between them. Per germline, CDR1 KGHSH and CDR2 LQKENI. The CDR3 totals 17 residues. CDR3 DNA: TGTGCCAGCTCACCACGCCCGGGATCGGATAGCAATCAGCCCCAGCATTTT. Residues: CASSPRPGSDSNQPQHF.